This paragraph reports one T cell receptor (beta chain). Healthy bone marrow donors made up the donors. A multiplex PCR was run with 60 Vbeta primers and 13 Jbeta primers. Sequenced by immunoSEQ multiplex PCR; TCRdb stores in-frame clones only, minus some. The sample shows about 150,000 clones, 76% of them seen only once. CDR1 is MGHRA, CDR2 YSYEKL, per germline. With 0 bases removed from V and 4 bases from J, the gap between germline ends came to 16 bases. CDR3 length equals 16 residues. The data derive from a study of cytomegalovirus exposure and HLA in healthy donors. The material sequenced was PBMCs. The chain is built from TRBV4-1 and TRBJ2-7; weak D call: TRBD1 (6 bases). The sequence came from a female donor in good health and CMV-seropositive. The CDR3 DNA sequence: TGCGCCAGCAGCCAAGAGTACAGGGCTTACGTATACGAGCAGTACTTC. This codes for CASSQEYRAYVYEQYF.